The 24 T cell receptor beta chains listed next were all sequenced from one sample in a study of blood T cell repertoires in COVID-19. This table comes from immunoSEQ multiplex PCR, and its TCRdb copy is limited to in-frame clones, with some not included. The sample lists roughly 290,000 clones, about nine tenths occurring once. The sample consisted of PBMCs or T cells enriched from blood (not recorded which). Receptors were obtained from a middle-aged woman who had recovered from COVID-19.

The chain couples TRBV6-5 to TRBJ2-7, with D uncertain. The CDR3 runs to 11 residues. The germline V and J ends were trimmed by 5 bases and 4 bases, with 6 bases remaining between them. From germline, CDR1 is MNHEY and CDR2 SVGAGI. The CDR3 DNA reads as TGTGCCAGCAGTCGACATTACGAGCAGTACTTC. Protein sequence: CASSRHYEQYF.

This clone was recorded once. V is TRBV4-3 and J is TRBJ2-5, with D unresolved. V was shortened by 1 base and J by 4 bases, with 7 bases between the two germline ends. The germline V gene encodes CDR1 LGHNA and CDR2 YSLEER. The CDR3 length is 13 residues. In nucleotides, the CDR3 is TGCGCCAGCAGCCAAGTGTCGGGAGAGACCCAGTACTTC. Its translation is CASSQVSGETQYF.

The CDR3 sequence: CASSLAPARGTSNQPQHF. In DNA form, the CDR3 reads TGTGCCAGCAGCTTAGCCCCAGCCCGCGGGACGAGCAATCAGCCCCAGCATTTT. The V and J genes are TRBV7-6 and TRBJ1-5, with a weak D call TRBD1 (5 bases). This CDR3 contains 18 residues. Germline CDR1 is SGHVS and CDR2 is FNYEAQ. Trimming pared 0 bases from V and 1 base from J, leaving 16 bases between.

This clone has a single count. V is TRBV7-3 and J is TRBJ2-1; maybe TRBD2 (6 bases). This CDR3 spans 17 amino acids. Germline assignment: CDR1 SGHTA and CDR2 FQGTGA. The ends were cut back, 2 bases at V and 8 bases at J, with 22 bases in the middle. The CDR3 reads CASSLGPGASAVYEQFF. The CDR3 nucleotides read TGTGCCAGCAGCTTAGGGCCCGGGGCTAGCGCCGTCTATGAGCAGTTCTTC.

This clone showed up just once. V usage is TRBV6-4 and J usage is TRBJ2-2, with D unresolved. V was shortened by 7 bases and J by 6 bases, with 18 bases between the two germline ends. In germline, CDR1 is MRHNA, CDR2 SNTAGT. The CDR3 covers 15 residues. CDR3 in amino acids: CASMASEDSPGELFF. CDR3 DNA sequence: TGTGCCAGCATGGCCTCCGAAGATTCCCCCGGGGAGCTGTTTTTT.

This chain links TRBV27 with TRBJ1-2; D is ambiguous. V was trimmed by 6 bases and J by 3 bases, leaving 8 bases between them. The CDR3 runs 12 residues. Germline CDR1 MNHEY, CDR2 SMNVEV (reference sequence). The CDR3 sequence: CASRTGYYGYTF. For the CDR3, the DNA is TGTGCCAGCAGAACGGGGTACTATGGCTACACCTTC.

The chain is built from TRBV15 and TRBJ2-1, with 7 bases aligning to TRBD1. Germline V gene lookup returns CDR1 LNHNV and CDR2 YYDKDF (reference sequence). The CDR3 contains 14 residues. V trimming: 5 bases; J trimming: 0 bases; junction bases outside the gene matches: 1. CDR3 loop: CATSHRGSYNEQFF. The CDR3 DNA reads TGTGCCACCAGCCACAGGGGCTCCTACAATGAGCAGTTCTTC.

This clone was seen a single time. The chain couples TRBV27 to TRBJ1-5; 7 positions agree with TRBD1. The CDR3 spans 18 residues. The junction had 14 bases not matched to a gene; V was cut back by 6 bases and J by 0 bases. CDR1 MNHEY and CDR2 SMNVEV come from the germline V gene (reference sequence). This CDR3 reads CASSSKAGTANSNQPQHF. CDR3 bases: TGTGCCAGCAGCTCAAAGGCCGGGACAGCTAATAGCAATCAGCCCCAGCATTTT.

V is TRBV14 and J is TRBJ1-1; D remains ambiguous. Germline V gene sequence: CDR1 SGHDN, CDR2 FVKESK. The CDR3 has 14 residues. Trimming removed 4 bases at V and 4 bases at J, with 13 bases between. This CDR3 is CASSPWLWLTEAFF. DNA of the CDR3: TGTGCCAGCAGCCCTTGGTTGTGGCTCACTGAAGCTTTCTTT. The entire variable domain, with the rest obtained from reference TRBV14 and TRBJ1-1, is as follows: EAGVTQFPSHSVIEKGQTVTLRCDPISGHDNLYWYRRVMGKEIKFLLHFVKESKQDESGMPNNRFLAERTGGTYSTLKVQPAELEDSGVYFCASSPWLWLTEAFFGQGTRLTVV.

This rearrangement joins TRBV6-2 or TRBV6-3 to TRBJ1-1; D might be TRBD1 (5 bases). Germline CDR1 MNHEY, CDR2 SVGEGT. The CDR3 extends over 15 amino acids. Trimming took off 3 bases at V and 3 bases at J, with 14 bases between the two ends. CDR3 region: CASSYRDGGYTEAFF. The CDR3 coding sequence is TGTGCCAGCAGTTATCGGGACGGGGGGTACACTGAAGCTTTCTTT.

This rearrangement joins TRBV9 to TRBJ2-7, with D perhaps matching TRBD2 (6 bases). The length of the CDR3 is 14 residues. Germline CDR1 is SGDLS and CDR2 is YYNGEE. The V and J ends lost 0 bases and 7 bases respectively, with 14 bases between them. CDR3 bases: TGTGCCAGCAGCGTAGCGGAGGGAGCGAGGGAGCAGTACTTC. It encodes CASSVAEGAREQYF.

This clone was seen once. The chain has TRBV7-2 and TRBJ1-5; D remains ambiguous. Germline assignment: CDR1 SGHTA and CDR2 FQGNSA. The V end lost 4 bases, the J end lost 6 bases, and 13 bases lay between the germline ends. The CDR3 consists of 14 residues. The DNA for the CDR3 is TGTGCCAGCAGCTCGCCGGGGTTGGCTCAGCCCCAGCATTTT. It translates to CASSSPGLAQPQHF.

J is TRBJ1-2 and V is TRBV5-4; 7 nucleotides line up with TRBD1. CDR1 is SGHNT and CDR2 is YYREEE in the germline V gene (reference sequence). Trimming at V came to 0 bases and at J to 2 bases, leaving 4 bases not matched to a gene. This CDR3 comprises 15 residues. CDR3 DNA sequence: TGTGCCAGCAGCTTGGGGGACAGACCCAACTATGGCTACACCTTC. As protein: CASSLGDRPNYGYTF.

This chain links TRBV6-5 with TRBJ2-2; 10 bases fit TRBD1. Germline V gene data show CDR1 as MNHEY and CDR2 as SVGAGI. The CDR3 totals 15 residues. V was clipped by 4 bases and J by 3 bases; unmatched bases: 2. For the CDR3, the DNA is TGTGCCAGCAGTTTCGACAGGGGGCACACCGGGGAGCTGTTTTTT. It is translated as CASSFDRGHTGELFF.

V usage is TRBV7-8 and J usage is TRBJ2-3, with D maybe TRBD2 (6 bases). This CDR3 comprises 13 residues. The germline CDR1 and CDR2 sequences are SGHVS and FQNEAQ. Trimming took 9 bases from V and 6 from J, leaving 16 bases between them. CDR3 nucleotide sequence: TGTGCCAGTGGGGCGGGATCAAGCGATACGCAGTATTTT. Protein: CASGAGSSDTQYF.

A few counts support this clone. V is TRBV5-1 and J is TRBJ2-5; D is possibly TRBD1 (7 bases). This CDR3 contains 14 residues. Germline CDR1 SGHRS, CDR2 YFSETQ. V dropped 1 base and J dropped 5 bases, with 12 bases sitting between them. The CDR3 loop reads CASSLMAGGETQYF. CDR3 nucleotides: TGCGCCAGCAGCTTGATGGCAGGGGGGGAGACCCAGTACTTC.

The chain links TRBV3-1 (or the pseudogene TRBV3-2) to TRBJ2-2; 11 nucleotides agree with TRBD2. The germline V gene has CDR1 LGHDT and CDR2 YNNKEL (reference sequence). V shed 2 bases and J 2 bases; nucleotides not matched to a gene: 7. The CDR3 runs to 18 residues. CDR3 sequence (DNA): TGTGCCAGCAGCCAAAGGGCTAGCGGGAGGACAAACACCGGGGAGCTGTTTTTT. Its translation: CASSQRASGRTNTGELFF.

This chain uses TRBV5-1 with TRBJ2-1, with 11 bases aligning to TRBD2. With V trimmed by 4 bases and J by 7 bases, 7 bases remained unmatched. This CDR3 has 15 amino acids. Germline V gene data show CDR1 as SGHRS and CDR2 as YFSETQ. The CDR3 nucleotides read TGCGCCAGCAGCAGTAGCGGGGGGGCGGAGAATGAGCAGTTCTTC. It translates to CASSSSGGAENEQFF.

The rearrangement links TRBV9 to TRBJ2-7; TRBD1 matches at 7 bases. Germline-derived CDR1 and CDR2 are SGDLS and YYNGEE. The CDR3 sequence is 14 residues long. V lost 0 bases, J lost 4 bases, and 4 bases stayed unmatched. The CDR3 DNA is TGTGCCAGCAGCGTAGATGACAGGGTGTACGAGCAGTACTTC. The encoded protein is CASSVDDRVYEQYF.

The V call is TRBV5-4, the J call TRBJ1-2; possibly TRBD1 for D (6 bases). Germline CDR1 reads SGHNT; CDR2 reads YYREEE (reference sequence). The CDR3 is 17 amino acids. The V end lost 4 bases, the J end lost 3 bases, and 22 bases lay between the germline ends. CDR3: CASSLRIGGRFDYGYTF. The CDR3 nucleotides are TGTGCCAGCAGCCTGAGGATCGGGGGGCGATTCGACTATGGCTACACCTTC.

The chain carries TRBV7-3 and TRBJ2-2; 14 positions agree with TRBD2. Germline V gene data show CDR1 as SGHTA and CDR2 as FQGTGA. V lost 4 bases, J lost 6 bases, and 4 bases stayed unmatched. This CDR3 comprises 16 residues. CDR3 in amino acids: CASSSGTSGGPGELFF. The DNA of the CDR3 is TGTGCCAGCAGCTCCGGGACTAGCGGGGGCCCCGGGGAGCTGTTTTTT.

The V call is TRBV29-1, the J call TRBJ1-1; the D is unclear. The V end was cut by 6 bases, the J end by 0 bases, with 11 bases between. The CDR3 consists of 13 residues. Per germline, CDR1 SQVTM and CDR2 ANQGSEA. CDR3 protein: CSVRVTVNTEAFF. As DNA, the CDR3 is TGCAGCGTCCGGGTTACGGTGAACACTGAAGCTTTCTTT.

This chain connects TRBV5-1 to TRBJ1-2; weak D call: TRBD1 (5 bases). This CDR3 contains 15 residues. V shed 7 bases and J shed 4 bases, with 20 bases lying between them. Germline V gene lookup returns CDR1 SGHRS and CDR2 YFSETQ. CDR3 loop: CASSPGGSISYGYTF. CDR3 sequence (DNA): TGCGCCAGCTCCCCTGGGGGGTCCATAAGCTATGGCTACACCTTC.

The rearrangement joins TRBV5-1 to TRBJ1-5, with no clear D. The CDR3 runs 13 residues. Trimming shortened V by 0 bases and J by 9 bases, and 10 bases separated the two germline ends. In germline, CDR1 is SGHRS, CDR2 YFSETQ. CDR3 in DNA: TGCGCCAGCAGCTTGGACGATAACGGGCCCCAGCATTTT. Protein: CASSLDDNGPQHF.